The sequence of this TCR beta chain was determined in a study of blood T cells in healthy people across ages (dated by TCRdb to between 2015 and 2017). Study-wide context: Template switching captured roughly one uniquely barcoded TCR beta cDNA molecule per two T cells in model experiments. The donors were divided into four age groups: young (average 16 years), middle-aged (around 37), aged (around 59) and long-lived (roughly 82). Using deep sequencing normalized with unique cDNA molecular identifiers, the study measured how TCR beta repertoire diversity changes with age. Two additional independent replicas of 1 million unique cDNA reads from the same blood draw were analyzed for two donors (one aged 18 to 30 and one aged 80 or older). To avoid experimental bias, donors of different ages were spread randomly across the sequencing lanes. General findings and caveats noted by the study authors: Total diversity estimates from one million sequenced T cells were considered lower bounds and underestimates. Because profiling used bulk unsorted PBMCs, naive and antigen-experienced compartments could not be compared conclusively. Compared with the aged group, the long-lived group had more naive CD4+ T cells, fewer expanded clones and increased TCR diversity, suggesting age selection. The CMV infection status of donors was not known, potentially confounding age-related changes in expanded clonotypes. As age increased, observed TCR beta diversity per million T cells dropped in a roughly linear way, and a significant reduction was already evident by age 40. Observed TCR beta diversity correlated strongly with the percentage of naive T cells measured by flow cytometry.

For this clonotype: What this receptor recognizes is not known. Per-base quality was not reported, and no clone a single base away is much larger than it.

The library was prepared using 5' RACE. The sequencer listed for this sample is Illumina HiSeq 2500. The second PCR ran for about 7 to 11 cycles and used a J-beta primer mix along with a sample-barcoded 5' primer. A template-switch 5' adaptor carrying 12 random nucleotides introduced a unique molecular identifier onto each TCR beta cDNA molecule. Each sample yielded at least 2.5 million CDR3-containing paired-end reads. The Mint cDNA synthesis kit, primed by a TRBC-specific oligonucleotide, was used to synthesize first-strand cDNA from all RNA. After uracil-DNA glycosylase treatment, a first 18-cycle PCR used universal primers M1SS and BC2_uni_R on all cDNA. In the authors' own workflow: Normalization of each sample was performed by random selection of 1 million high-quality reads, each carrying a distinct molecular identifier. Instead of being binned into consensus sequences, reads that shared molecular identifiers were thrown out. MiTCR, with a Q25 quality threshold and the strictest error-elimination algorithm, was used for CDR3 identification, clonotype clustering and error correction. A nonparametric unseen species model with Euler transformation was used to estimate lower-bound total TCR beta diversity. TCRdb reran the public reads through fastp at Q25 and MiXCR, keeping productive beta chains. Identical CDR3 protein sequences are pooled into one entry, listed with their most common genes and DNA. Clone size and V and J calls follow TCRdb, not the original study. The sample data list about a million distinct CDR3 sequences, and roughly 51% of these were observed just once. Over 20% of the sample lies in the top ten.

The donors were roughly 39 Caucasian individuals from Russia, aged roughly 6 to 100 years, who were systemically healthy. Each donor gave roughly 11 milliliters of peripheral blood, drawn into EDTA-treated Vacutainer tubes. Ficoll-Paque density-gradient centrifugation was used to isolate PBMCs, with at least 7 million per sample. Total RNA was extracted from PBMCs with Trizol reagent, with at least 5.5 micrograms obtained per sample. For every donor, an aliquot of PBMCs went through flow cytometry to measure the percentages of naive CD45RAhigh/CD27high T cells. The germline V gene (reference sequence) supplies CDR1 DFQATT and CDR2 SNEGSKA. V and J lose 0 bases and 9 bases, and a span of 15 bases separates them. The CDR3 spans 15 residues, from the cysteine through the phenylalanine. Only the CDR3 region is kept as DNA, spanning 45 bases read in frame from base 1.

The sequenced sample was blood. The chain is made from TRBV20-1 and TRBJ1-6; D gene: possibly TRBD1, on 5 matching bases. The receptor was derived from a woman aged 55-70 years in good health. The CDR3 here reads CSARDVRAGGSPLHF. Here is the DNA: TGCAGTGCTAGAGATGTGAGGGCCGGGGGTTCACCCCTCCACTTT.